What follows is one T cell receptor beta chain and its context. The antigen is undetermined. TCRdb re-called the 5' RACE reads and gives one entry per CDR3 protein, without DNA. The sample table includes about 160,000 distinct CDR3 sequences. These data are taken from a study of monozygotic twins with inflammatory bowel disease. Germline V gene data show CDR1 as MDHEN and CDR2 as SYDVKM. The length of the CDR3 is 15 residues. Study conclusions and caveats: Limited power may explain why concordant and discordant twins showed no difference in repertoire similarity.

The chain joins TRBV28 to TRBJ1-4; TCRdb gives TRBD1 as the D gene, but with no DNA this cannot be confirmed. This TCR came from a human donor with ulcerative colitis or Crohn's disease, or a healthy co-twin of an affected twin (not recorded which). The sequencing sample was made of blood. Here the CDR3 reads CASSSPGTRNEKLFF.